This entry lists 15 T cell receptor beta chains sequenced from one sample in a study of T cells in Graves' hyperthyroidism and ophthalmopathy. RNA transcripts were the template for amplifying TCR beta CDR3 regions. HTBI primers were the set used in a first-round RT-PCR of the TCR CDR3. Using its own MiXCR run on the multiplex PCR reads, TCRdb lists one record per CDR3 protein. The sample holds about 250,000 distinct CDR3 sequences, roughly 22% seen once. Sequencing used blood. These receptors were taken from a woman aged 40 to 50 with Graves' ophthalmopathy.

This clonotype was found many times. The gene calls are TRBV4-1 and TRBJ2-7; 10 nucleotides match TRBD2. Trimming at V came to 2 bases and at J to 7 bases, leaving 5 bases not matched to a gene. The CDR3 is 14 residues long. Germline V lookup: CDR1 MGHRA, CDR2 YSYEKL. CDR3 DNA: TGCGCCAGCAGCCAACCGGGACTAGCGCTTGAGCAGTACTTC. Amino acid sequence: CASSQPGLALEQYF.

This clonotype was found a few times. The V and J genes are TRBV3-1 and TRBJ2-1; tentatively, D is TRBD2 (6 bases). Per the germline V gene, CDR1 is LGHDT and CDR2 is YNNKEL (reference sequence). CDR3 length: 13 amino acids. Trimming cost V 4 bases and J 9 bases, with 13 bases left between them. CDR3 bases: TGTGCCAGCAGCCCCTCAAGCGGGCTTGAGCAGTTCTTC. Its translation is CASSPSSGLEQFF.

This clonotype was observed a single time. Given the absence of the conserved phenylalanine or tryptophan at the CDR3 end, a read error is likely. CDR3 in amino acids: CAISVPTEETQYL. The DNA of the CDR3 is TGTGCCATCAGTGTCCCAACTGAAGAGACCCAGTACCTC. V is TRBV10-3 and J is TRBJ2-5; D is uncertain. Trimming took off 4 bases at V and 3 bases at J, with 9 bases between the two ends. This CDR3 contains 13 residues. The germline CDR1 and CDR2 sequences are ENHRY and SYGVKD.

This clonotype has at least ten counts. The genes are TRBV28 and TRBJ1-1; 9 bases agree with TRBD1. The V gene's germline CDR1 is MDHEN and CDR2 SYDVKM. The CDR3 contains 13 residues. V lost 6 bases to trimming and J lost 4 bases; unmatched junction nucleotides: 3. The CDR3 DNA reads TGTGCCAGCAGCACAGGGGGCCGCACTGAAGCTTTCTTT. Its translation is CASSTGGRTEAFF.

This clonotype was observed many times. The V call is TRBV5-1, the J call TRBJ1-2; tentatively, D is TRBD1 (5 bases). CDR1 is SGHRS and CDR2 is YFSETQ in the germline V gene. Trimming shortened V by 3 bases and J by 5 bases, and 17 bases separated the two germline ends. There are 15 residues in the CDR3. The CDR3: CASSSSEDRSYGYTF. The CDR3, as DNA: TGCGCCAGCAGCTCCTCGGAAGACAGATCTTATGGCTACACCTTC.

This clonotype came up many times. V and J are TRBV12-3 or TRBV12-4 and TRBJ1-5; 7 nucleotides agree with TRBD1. After removal of 4 bases from V and 4 bases from J, the junction contained 7 bases not matched to a gene. The CDR3 spans 15 residues. CDR3 in amino acids: CASSSPQGGNQPQHF. Here the CDR3 DNA reads TGTGCCAGCAGTTCTCCCCAGGGGGGGAATCAGCCCCAGCATTTT.

In its sample, this clonotype was seen a few times. The gene calls are TRBV6-1 and TRBJ2-7; no reliable D call. This CDR3 region has 13 residues. Germline V gene lookup returns CDR1 MNHNS and CDR2 SASEGT. Deletions cut 4 bases from V and 1 base from J, with 8 bases between. CDR3 in DNA: TGTGCCAGCAGTGTGGCAAAGTCCTACGAGCAGTACTTC. Its translation: CASSVAKSYEQYF.

This clonotype came up a few times. Relative to the germline gene, one junction end is altered; a read error may explain this. This rearrangement joins TRBV6-5 to TRBJ1-2, with D uncertain. CDR3 length equals 13 residues. Per germline, CDR1 MNHEY and CDR2 SVGAGI. CDR3 DNA sequence: TGTGCCAGCAGTTTCTCGCCTGGGATCGGCTACATCTTC. Translated, it gives CASSFSPGIGYIF.

This chain uses TRBV11-2 with TRBJ2-7, with 8 bases aligning to TRBD2. CDR1 and CDR2 (germline): SGHAT, FQNNGV. Germline trimming cut 2 bases from V and 2 bases from J; bases unmatched to any gene: 8. The CDR3 loop spans 16 amino acids. CDR3 sequence (DNA): TGTGCCAGCAGCTTAATCCTCACGGGAGGGACCTACGAGCAGTACTTC. Translating it yields CASSLILTGGTYEQYF.

The rearrangement uses TRBV3-1 and TRBJ1-6; D not resolved. In germline, CDR1 is LGHDT, CDR2 YNNKEL (reference sequence). This CDR3 has 16 amino acids. V lost 0 bases, J lost 7 bases, and 13 bases lay in between. As DNA, the CDR3 is TGTGCCAGCAGCCAAGATTACAGTGTCTTGAATTCACCCCTCCACTTT. Encoded protein: CASSQDYSVLNSPLHF.

Ten or more counts support this clonotype. The gene calls are TRBV15 and TRBJ2-5; 10 bases line up with TRBD2. Germline CDR1 reads LNHNV; CDR2 reads YYDKDF (reference sequence). V dropped 5 bases and J dropped 5; count of bases not matched to a gene: 11. The CDR3 has 16 amino acids. The CDR3 spells CATSGPRLAGVETQYF. The CDR3, as DNA: TGTGCCACCAGCGGGCCGAGGCTAGCGGGGGTCGAGACCCAGTACTTC.

This clonotype came up many times. The chain recombines TRBV13 with TRBJ2-2, with D perhaps matching TRBD2 (6 bases). V was pared by 4 bases and J by 0 bases, with 15 bases between. Germline-derived CDR1 and CDR2 are PRHDT and FYEKMQ (reference sequence). The CDR3 totals 17 residues. In DNA form, the CDR3 reads TGTGCCAGCAGCTACGATACTAGCACCTCGAACACCGGGGAGCTGTTTTTT. It codes for CASSYDTSTSNTGELFF.

This clonotype was found once. This chain uses TRBV5-1 with TRBJ2-5; 11 bases match TRBD2. After removal of 4 bases from V and 0 bases from J, the junction contained 5 bases not matched to a gene. CDR3 length: 16 amino acids. The V gene's germline CDR1 is SGHRS and CDR2 YFSETQ. CDR3 sequence reads: CASSGGLAAYQETQYF. CDR3 in DNA: TGCGCCAGCAGCGGGGGACTAGCGGCGTACCAAGAGACCCAGTACTTC.

The J gene is TRBJ2-2, the V gene TRBV4-2; 9 bases are a match to TRBD2. Per the germline V gene, CDR1 is LGHNA and CDR2 is YNFKEQ. The CDR3 covers 18 residues. V gave up 2 bases and J gave up 2 bases; unmatched junction bases: 9. The CDR3 region has the DNA TGTGCCAGCAGCCAATACAAGACCGGGACTAGCAACACCGGGGAGCTGTTTTTT. The encoded protein is CASSQYKTGTSNTGELFF.

This clonotype was recorded at least ten times. The chain joins TRBV28 to TRBJ1-1; D may be TRBD1 (5 bases). Germline CDR1 reads MDHEN; CDR2 reads SYDVKM. The CDR3 is 14 amino acids. V gave up 1 base and J gave up 6 bases, with 12 bases separating them. The DNA of the CDR3 is TGTGCCAGCAGTTTATTGGTGGGGGACGCTGAAGCTTTCTTT. Translation: CASSLLVGDAEAFF.